The T cell receptor (beta chain) under discussion was sequenced for a study of tumor-infiltrating lymphocytes in primary liver carcinoma. On the study more broadly: There were roughly 3.5 to 7.5 million productive TCRbeta reads per sample, a yield similar across tissue types.

Alongside blood RNA obtained from unsorted whole blood, germline DNA was also extracted. The study enrolled treatment-naive patients with chronic HBV infection. In advance of surgery, about 4.4 milliliters of peripheral blood were collected. Study-wide results and caveats: Significantly larger top-250-clone fractions were found in tumors than in blood (p = 0.039).

As concerns this clonotype: Its antigen is as yet unknown.

A primer in the constant region served to generate TCR beta cDNA from 450 to 600 ng of total RNA. Generation of the TCR beta libraries relied on three nested multiplex PCR rounds using slightly modified ARM-PCR. Use of TRBV1-TRBV30 forward primers with a C-beta reverse primer characterized the first two PCR rounds, which lasted around 9 cycles each. MiXCR, applied by TCRdb to the multiplex PCR reads, yields one record per CDR3 protein. The table lists approximately 310,000 distinct CDR3 sequences, 65% of them singletons. Trimming removed 0 bases from V and 11 bases from J, with 19 bases in between. CDR1 is SGHNT, CDR2 YYREEE, per germline (reference sequence). The CDR3 is 15 residues long.

The TCR comes from a middle-aged man with primary liver carcinoma and hepatitis B virus infection. Sequenced input: peripheral blood. This chain connects TRBV5-4 to TRBJ2-3; D ambiguous. CDR3 coding DNA: TGTGCCAGCAGCTTGGTGGGCGCTCAACCAGATGTGCAGTATTTT. Protein: CASSLVGAQPDVQYF.